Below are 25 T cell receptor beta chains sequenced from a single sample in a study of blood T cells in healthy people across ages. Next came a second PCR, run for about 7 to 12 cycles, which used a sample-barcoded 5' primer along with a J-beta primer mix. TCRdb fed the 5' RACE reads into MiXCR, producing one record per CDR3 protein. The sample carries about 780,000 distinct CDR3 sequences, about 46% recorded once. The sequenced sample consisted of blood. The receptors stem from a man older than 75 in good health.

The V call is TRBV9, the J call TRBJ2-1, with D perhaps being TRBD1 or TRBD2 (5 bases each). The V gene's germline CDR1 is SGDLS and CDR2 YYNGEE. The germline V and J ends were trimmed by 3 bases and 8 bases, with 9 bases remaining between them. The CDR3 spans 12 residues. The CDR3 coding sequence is TGTGCCAGCAGCGACCAGGGACATGAGCAGTTCTTC. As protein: CASSDQGHEQFF.

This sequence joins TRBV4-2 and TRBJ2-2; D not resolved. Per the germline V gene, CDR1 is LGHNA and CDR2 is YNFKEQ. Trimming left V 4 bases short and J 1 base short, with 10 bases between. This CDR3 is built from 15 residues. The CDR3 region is CASSRGTENTGELFF. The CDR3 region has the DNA TGTGCCAGCAGCCGCGGAACTGAGAACACCGGGGAGCTGTTTTTT.

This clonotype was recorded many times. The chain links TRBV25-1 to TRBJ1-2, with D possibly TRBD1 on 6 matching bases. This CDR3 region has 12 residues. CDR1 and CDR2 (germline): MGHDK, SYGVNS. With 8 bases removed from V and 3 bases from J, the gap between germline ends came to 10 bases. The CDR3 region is CASAGDHYGYTF. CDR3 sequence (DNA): TGTGCCAGCGCAGGGGACCACTATGGCTACACCTTC.

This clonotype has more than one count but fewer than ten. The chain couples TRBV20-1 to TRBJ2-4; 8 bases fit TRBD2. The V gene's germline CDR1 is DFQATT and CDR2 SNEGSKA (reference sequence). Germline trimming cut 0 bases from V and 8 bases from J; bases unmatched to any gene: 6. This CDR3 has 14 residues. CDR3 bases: TGCAGTGCTAGAGATTCTGGGCGGGGGGACATTCAGTACTTC. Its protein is CSARDSGRGDIQYF.

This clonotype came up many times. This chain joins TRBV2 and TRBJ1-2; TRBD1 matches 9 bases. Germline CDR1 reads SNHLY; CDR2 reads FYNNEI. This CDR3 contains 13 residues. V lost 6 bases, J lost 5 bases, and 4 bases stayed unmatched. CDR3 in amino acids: CASSADRGYGYTF. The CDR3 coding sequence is TGTGCCAGCAGCGCAGACAGGGGGTATGGCTACACCTTC.

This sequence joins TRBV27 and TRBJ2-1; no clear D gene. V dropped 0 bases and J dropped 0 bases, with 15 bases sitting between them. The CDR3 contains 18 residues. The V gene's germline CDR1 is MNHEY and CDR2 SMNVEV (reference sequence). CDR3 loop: CASSLSDRQQSSYNEQFF. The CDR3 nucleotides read TGTGCCAGCAGTTTATCAGACCGGCAGCAGTCCTCCTACAATGAGCAGTTCTTC.

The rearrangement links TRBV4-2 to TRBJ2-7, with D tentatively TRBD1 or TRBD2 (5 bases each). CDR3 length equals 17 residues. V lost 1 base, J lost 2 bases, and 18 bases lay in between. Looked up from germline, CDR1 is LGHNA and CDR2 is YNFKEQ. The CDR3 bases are TGTGCCAGCAGCCAAGTCGGTCTCGGGGCCCTAACCTACGAGCAGTACTTC. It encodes CASSQVGLGALTYEQYF.

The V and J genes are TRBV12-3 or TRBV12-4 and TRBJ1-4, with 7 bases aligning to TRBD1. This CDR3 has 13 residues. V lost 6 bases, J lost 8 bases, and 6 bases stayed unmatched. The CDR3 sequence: CASRPRDREKLFF. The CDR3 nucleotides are TGTGCCAGCAGACCTAGGGACAGAGAAAAACTGTTTTTT.

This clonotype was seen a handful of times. The CDR3 spells CASSSDPLSSYNEQFF. CDR3 nucleotide sequence: TGTGCCAGCAGTTCAGACCCCTTGAGCTCCTACAATGAGCAGTTCTTC. The chain combines TRBV7-2 with TRBJ2-1; D gene unclear. CDR3 size: 16 residues. The germline gives CDR1 SGHTA, CDR2 FQGNSA. Trimming cost V 6 bases and J 0 bases, with 15 bases left between them.

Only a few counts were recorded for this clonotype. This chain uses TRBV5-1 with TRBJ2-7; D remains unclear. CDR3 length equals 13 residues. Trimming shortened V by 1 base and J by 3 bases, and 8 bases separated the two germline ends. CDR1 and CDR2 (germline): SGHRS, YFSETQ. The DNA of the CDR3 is TGCGCCAGCAGCTTGAAGGGTGTCTACGAGCAGTACTTC. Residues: CASSLKGVYEQYF.

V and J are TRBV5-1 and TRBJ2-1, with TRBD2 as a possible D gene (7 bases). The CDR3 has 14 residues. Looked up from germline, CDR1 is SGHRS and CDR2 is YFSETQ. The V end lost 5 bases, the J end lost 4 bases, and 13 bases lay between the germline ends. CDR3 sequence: CASSTAGQYNEQFF. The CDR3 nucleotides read TGCGCCAGCAGTACAGCGGGACAATACAATGAGCAGTTCTTC.

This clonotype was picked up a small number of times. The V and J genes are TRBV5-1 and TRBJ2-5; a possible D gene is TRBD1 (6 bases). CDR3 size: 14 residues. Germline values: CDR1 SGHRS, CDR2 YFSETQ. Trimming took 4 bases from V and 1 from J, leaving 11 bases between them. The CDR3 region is CASSLQGPQETQYF. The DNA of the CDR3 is TGCGCCAGCAGCCTACAGGGACCCCAAGAGACCCAGTACTTC. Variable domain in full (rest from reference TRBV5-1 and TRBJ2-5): KAGVTQTPRYLIKTRGQQVTLSCSPISGHRSVSWYQQTPGQGLQFLFEYFSETQRNKGNFPGRFSGRQFSNSRSEMNVSTLELGDSALYLCASSLQGPQETQYFGPGTRLLVL.

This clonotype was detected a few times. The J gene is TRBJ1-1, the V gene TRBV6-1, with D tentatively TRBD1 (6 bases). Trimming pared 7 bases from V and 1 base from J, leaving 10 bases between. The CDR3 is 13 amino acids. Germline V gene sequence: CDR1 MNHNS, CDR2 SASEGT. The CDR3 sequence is CASTTTGNTEAFF. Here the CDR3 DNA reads TGTGCCAGCACCACGACAGGGAACACTGAAGCTTTCTTT.

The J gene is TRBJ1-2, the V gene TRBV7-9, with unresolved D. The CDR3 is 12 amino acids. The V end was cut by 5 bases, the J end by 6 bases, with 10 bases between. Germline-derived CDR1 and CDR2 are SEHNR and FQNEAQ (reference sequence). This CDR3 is CASSTPRDGYTF. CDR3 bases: TGTGCCAGCAGCACCCCACGGGATGGCTACACCTTC.

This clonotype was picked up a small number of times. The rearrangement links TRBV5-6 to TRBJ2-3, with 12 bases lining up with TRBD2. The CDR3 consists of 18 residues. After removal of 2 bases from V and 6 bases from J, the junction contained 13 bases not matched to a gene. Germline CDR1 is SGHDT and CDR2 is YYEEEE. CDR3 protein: CASSFLLAGGPTKDTQYF. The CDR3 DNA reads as TGTGCCAGCAGCTTCCTACTAGCGGGAGGCCCCACCAAGGATACGCAGTATTTT.

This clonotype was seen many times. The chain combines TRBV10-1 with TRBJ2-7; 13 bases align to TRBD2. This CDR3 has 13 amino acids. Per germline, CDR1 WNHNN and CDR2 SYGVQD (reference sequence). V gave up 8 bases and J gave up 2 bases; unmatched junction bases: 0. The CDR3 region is CASGTSGTYEQYF. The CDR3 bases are TGCGCCAGCGGGACTAGCGGGACCTACGAGCAGTACTTC.

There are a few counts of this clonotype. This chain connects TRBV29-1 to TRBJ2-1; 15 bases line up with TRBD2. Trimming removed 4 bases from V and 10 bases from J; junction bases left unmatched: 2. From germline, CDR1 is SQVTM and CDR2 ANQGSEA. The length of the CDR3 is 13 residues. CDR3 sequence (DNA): TGCAGCGTTGGGGGACTAGCGGGAGGAGAGCAGTTCTTC. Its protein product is CSVGGLAGGEQFF.

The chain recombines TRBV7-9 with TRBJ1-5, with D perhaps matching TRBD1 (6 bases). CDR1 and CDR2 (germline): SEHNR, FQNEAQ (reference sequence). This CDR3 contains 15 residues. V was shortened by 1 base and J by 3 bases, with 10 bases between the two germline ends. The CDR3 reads CASSLGSGVNQPQHF. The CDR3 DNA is TGTGCCAGCAGCTTAGGTTCAGGGGTCAATCAGCCCCAGCATTTT.

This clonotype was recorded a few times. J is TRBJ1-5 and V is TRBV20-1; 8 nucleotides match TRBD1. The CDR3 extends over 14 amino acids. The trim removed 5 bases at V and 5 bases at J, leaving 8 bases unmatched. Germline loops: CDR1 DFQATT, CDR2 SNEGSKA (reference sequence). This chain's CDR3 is CSAPRTGSDQPQHF. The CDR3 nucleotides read TGCAGTGCTCCCCGGACAGGGTCAGATCAGCCCCAGCATTTT.

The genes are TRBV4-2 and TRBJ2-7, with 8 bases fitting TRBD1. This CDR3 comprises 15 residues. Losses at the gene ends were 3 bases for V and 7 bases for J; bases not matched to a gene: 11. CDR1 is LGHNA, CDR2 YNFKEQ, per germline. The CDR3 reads CASSQADREAAEQYF. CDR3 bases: TGTGCCAGCAGCCAGGCGGACAGGGAGGCGGCTGAGCAGTACTTC.

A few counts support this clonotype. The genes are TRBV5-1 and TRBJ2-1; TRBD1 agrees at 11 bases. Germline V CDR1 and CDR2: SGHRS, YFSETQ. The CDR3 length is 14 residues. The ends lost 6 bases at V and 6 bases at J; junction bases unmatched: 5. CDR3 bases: TGCGCCAGCACCCGGACAGGGGGCCTCAATGAGCAGTTCTTC. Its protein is CASTRTGGLNEQFF.

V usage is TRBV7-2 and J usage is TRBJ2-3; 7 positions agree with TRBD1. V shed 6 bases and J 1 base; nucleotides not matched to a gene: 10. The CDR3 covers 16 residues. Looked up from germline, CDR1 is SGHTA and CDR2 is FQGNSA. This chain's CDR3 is CASRLPRQGGTDTQYF. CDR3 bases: TGTGCCAGCAGGCTACCTAGGCAGGGGGGCACAGATACGCAGTATTTT.

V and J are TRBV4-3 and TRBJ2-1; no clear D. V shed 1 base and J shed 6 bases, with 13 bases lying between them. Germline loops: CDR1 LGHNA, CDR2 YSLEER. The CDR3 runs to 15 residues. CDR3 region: CASSQGSSLFNEQFF. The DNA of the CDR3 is TGCGCCAGCAGCCAAGGCTCTTCCTTGTTCAATGAGCAGTTCTTC.

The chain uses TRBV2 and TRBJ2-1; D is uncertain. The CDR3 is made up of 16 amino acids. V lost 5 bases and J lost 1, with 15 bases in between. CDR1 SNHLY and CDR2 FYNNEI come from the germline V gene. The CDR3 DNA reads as TGTGCCAGCAGTCCGCCCCAGAGACTTTCCTACAATGAGCAGTTCTTC. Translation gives CASSPPQRLSYNEQFF.

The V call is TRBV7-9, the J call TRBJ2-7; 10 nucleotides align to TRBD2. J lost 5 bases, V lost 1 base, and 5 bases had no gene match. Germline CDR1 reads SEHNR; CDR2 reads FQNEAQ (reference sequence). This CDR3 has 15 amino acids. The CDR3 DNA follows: TGTGCCAGCAGCTTAGAAGGGACTAGCGTCAACGAGCAGTACTTC. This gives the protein CASSLEGTSVNEQYF.